The 9 T cell receptor beta chains below were found in one sample sequenced in a study of T-cell reconstitution after alpha-beta-depleted transplantation in children. This sample's TCRbeta library carried unique molecular identifier barcodes. One entry per CDR3 protein, called by TCRdb with MiXCR from the PCR reads. The sample has 70,000 or so distinct CDR3 sequences; 9.5% to 13% are singletons. The input for sequencing was PBMCs, taken before TCRalphabeta/CD19-depleted stem cell transplant. These TCRs come from a boy aged 5-17 years with acute myeloid leukemia, due to receive a stem cell transplant.

This clonotype was observed many times. V is TRBV20-1 and J is TRBJ1-4; D unclear. CDR1 and CDR2 (germline): DFQATT, SNEGSKA (reference sequence). CDR3 length: 13 residues. V lost 3 bases, J lost 8 bases, and 13 bases lay in between. CDR3 region: CSARRGLEEKLFF. The CDR3 coding sequence is TGCAGTGCTAGGCGCGGGTTGGAGGAAAAACTGTTTTTT.

This clonotype was observed a handful of times. The rearrangement joins TRBV28 to TRBJ2-3; D uncertain. The CDR3 spans 13 residues. The V end was cut by 1 base, the J end by 9 bases, with 11 bases between. The germline CDR1 and CDR2 sequences are MDHEN and SYDVKM. The DNA of the CDR3 is TGTGCCAGCAGTTTATCCGCCTGGAGAACGCAGTATTTT. Its translation: CASSLSAWRTQYF. The full variable domain, with the rest looked up from reference TRBV28 and TRBJ2-3, is DVKVTQSSRYLVKRTGEKVFLECVQDMDHENMFWYRQDPGLGLRLIYFSYDVKMKEKGDIPEGYSVSREKKERFSLILESASTNQTSMYLCASSLSAWRTQYFGPGTRLTVL.

This clonotype was seen ten or more times. The J gene is TRBJ2-7, the V gene TRBV20-1; 8 nucleotides line up with TRBD1. V lost 1 base to trimming and J lost 4 bases; unmatched junction nucleotides: 6. In germline, CDR1 is DFQATT, CDR2 SNEGSKA (reference sequence). CDR3 size: 14 residues. CDR3 residues: CSARAGDRNYEQYF. In DNA form, the CDR3 reads TGCAGTGCTAGAGCCGGGGACAGGAATTACGAGCAGTACTTC.

This clonotype was found many times. The chain uses TRBV20-1 and TRBJ1-4; TRBD1 agrees at 7 bases. The CDR3 totals 14 residues. Trimming cost V 6 bases and J 8 bases; bases outside gene matches: 12. Germline values: CDR1 DFQATT, CDR2 SNEGSKA (reference sequence). The CDR3 coding sequence is TGCAGTGCACCTGAGGAACAGGGGTGGGAAAAACTGTTTTTT. Translated, it gives CSAPEEQGWEKLFF.

This clonotype was detected many times. The chain combines TRBV18 with TRBJ2-7; a possible D gene is TRBD1 (5 bases). Germline CDR1 reads KGHSH; CDR2 reads LQKENI. V was shortened by 3 bases and J by 7 bases, with 16 bases between the two germline ends. This CDR3 spans 14 amino acids. The CDR3: CASSPAQVSGEQYF. CDR3 sequence (DNA): TGTGCCAGCTCACCGGCACAGGTCAGTGGGGAGCAGTACTTC.

This clonotype came up a few times. The V and J genes are TRBV6-1 and TRBJ2-7; 12 nucleotides align to TRBD2. There are 14 residues in the CDR3. CDR1 and CDR2 (germline): MNHNS, SASEGT. Unmatched junction bases numbered 4, after V lost 4 bases and J lost 6 bases. The CDR3 sequence is CASSASGRAFEQYF. CDR3 nucleotides: TGTGCCAGCAGTGCTAGCGGGAGGGCCTTCGAGCAGTACTTC.

This clonotype was found many times. J is TRBJ2-3 and V is TRBV4-1; no clear D gene. Germline CDR1 and CDR2: MGHRA and YSYEKL. The CDR3 sequence is 12 residues long. The V gene lost 1 base and the J gene lost 6 bases, with 5 bases spanning the gap. The CDR3 DNA is TGCGCCAGCAGCCAAGGTGTGGATACGCAGTATTTT. Its protein product is CASSQGVDTQYF.

The table lists this clonotype with many counts. This chain uses TRBV11-2 with TRBJ1-2; D unclear. Trimming took off 5 bases at V and 3 bases at J, with 16 bases between the two ends. Germline CDR1 SGHAT, CDR2 FQNNGV. The CDR3 spans 15 residues. DNA of the CDR3: TGTGCCAGCAGCCTCGACGGGATTGCCTACTATGGCTACACCTTC. Amino acids: CASSLDGIAYYGYTF.

This clonotype has ten or more counts. V is TRBV9 and J is TRBJ2-2, with D possibly TRBD1 on 6 matching bases. Looked up from germline, CDR1 is SGDLS and CDR2 is YYNGEE. Trimming left V 3 bases short and J 7 bases short, with 28 bases between. The CDR3 contains 19 residues. The CDR3 reads CASSEGEGRAFKGGGELFF. CDR3 nucleotides: TGTGCCAGCAGCGAGGGGGAAGGGCGGGCATTTAAAGGAGGCGGGGAGCTGTTTTTT.